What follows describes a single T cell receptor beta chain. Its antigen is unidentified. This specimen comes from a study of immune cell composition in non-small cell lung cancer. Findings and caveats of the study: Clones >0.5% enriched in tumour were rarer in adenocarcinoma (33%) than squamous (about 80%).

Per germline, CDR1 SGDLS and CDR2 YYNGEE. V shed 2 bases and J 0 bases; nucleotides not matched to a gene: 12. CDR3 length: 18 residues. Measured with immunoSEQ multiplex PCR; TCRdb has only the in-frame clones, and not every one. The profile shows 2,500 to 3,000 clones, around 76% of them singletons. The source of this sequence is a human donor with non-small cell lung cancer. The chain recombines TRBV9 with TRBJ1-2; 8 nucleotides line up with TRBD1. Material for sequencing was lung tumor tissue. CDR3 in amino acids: CASSVPPTGAKANYGYTF. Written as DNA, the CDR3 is TGTGCCAGCAGCGTTCCGCCGACAGGGGCAAAAGCTAACTATGGCTACACCTTC.